These T cell receptor beta chains were read from a single sample in a study of T-cell memory formation after mild COVID-19. TCRdb redid the calling of the 5' RACE reads with MiXCR, one entry per CDR3 protein. The sample has roughly 300,000 distinct CDR3 sequences, approximately 15% seen once. Sequencing was carried out using PBMCs or a T cell subset sorted from them (not recorded which). These receptors originate from a man aged 18 to 30 who had mild COVID-19 (a few samples of this study predate the infection). Cell type and time point are not known. CDR3s include the opening cysteine and the closing phenylalanine or tryptophan. The D gene is left open where the match is weak. Size values are once, few and many counts, or a class for expanded clones, and some rows have none.

J gene: TRBJ1-5; clone size: many; D gene: -; CDR3 length: 13; V gene: TRBV6-2/TRBV6-3; CDR3 DNA: TGTGCCAGCAGTTGGGAGGGGAGTCAGCCCCAGCATTTT; CDR3 protein: CASSWEGSQPQHF
J gene: TRBJ1-1; clone size: few; D gene: -; CDR3 length: 11; V gene: TRBV12-5; CDR3 DNA: TGTGCTAGTGGTTCTGGCGTGGAAGCTTTCTTT; CDR3 protein: CASGSGVEAFF
J gene: TRBJ2-1; clone size: -; D gene: TRBD2; CDR3 length: 13; V gene: TRBV20-1; CDR3 DNA: TGCAGTGCTAGAGAACGGCGGGGGGGTGAGCAGTTCTTC; CDR3 protein: CSARERRGGEQFF
J gene: TRBJ1-4; clone size: -; D gene: -; CDR3 length: 16; V gene: TRBV27; CDR3 DNA: TGTGCCAGCACCCTTCCCAGCGGGGGGCGTCGTGAAAAACTGTTTTTT; CDR3 protein: CASTLPSGGRREKLFF
J gene: TRBJ2-5; clone size: -; D gene: TRBD2; CDR3 length: 17; V gene: TRBV7-2; CDR3 DNA: TGTGCCAGCAGCTTAGTCGCTTCTAGCGGGGGGACCCCGACCCAGTACTTC; CDR3 protein: CASSLVASSGGTPTQYF
J gene: TRBJ2-5; clone size: -; D gene: -; CDR3 length: 17; V gene: TRBV11-2; CDR3 DNA: TGTGCCAGCAGCTCCCCCGTAGGGTACGGACCTTCGGAGACCCAGTACTTC; CDR3 protein: CASSSPVGYGPSETQYF
J gene: TRBJ2-4; clone size: many; D gene: TRBD1; CDR3 length: 12; V gene: TRBV7-2; CDR3 DNA: TGTGCCAGCAGCTGGGGACAGAACATTCAGTACTTC; CDR3 protein: CASSWGQNIQYF
J gene: TRBJ1-1; clone size: -; D gene: -; CDR3 length: 13; V gene: TRBV5-1; CDR3 DNA: TGCGCCAGCAGCTTGTACCGGACAGCTGAAGCTTTCTTT; CDR3 protein: CASSLYRTAEAFF
J gene: TRBJ2-4; clone size: -; D gene: -; CDR3 length: 16; V gene: TRBV5-1; CDR3 DNA: TGCGCCAGCAGCTTGGATGGGTATTCACTAAAAAACATTCAGTACTTC; CDR3 protein: CASSLDGYSLKNIQYF
J gene: TRBJ2-1; clone size: few; D gene: -; CDR3 length: 16; V gene: TRBV20-1; CDR3 DNA: TGCAGTGCTGGCCCCGAATCCGGACGCTCCTACAATGAGCAGTTCTTC; CDR3 protein: CSAGPESGRSYNEQFF
J gene: TRBJ1-6; clone size: many; D gene: -; CDR3 length: 14; V gene: TRBV5-5; CDR3 DNA: TGTGCCAGCAGCTTGCCGGCGGGGCGCTCACCCCTCCACTTT; CDR3 protein: CASSLPAGRSPLHF
J gene: TRBJ2-7; clone size: few; D gene: -; CDR3 length: 15; V gene: TRBV20-1; CDR3 DNA: TGCAGTGCAAAAATGAGCGGCGGGGTTAACTACGAGCAGTACTTC; CDR3 protein: CSAKMSGGVNYEQYF
J gene: TRBJ1-1; clone size: -; D gene: -; CDR3 length: 15; V gene: TRBV6-2/TRBV6-3; CDR3 DNA: TGTGCCAGCACCTACCACCAGACAGGGAACACTGAAGCTTTCTTT; CDR3 protein: CASTYHQTGNTEAFF
J gene: TRBJ1-2; clone size: few; D gene: -; CDR3 length: 13; V gene: TRBV6-5; CDR3 DNA: TGTGCCAGCAGTTATACAGCAAACTATGGCTACACCTTC; CDR3 protein: CASSYTANYGYTF
J gene: TRBJ1-1; clone size: -; D gene: -; CDR3 length: 13; V gene: TRBV11-2; CDR3 DNA: TGTGCCAGCAGCCGACAGCCGAACACTGAAGCTTTCTTT; CDR3 protein: CASSRQPNTEAFF
J gene: TRBJ1-5; clone size: -; D gene: TRBD1; CDR3 length: 16; V gene: TRBV10-2; CDR3 DNA: TGCGCCAGCAGTGGACAGGGCCCTTATAGCAATCAGCCCCAGCATTTT; CDR3 protein: CASSGQGPYSNQPQHF
J gene: TRBJ2-5; clone size: -; D gene: TRBD2; CDR3 length: 18; V gene: TRBV7-9; CDR3 DNA: TGTGCCAGCAGCTTATCGCGTGTGGCTAGCGGGGGCAAAGAGACCCAGTACTTC; CDR3 protein: CASSLSRVASGGKETQYF
J gene: TRBJ2-6; clone size: few; D gene: TRBD1; CDR3 length: 18; V gene: TRBV7-6; CDR3 DNA: TGTGCCAGCAGCTTAGAGGCCGGACAGGTCTCTGGGGCCAACGTCCTGACTTTC; CDR3 protein: CASSLEAGQVSGANVLTF
J gene: TRBJ2-4; clone size: -; D gene: -; CDR3 length: 16; V gene: TRBV4-2; CDR3 DNA: TGTGCCAGCAGCCACCCGACCCCTGGAGCCAAAAACATTCAGTACTTC; CDR3 protein: CASSHPTPGAKNIQYF
J gene: TRBJ1-6; clone size: -; D gene: -; CDR3 length: 17; V gene: TRBV5-1; CDR3 DNA: TGCGCCAGCAGCTTGACCGAGTCCAGCTCCTATAATTCACCCCTCCACTTT; CDR3 protein: CASSLTESSSYNSPLHF
J gene: TRBJ1-5; clone size: few; D gene: -; CDR3 length: 14; V gene: TRBV2; CDR3 DNA: TGTGCCAGCAAGGCAGGGCGCCTGAATCAGCCCCAGCATTTT; CDR3 protein: CASKAGRLNQPQHF
J gene: TRBJ2-7; clone size: -; D gene: TRBD2; CDR3 length: 15; V gene: TRBV6-5; CDR3 DNA: TGTGCCAGCAGCTCCCCGGGAGGGAGTCTTTACGAGCAGTACTTC; CDR3 protein: CASSSPGGSLYEQYF
J gene: TRBJ1-1; clone size: -; D gene: -; CDR3 length: 15; V gene: TRBV6-1; CDR3 DNA: TGTGCCAGCAAATTAAGGGGGACACAGAACACTGAAGCTTTCTTT; CDR3 protein: CASKLRGTQNTEAFF
J gene: TRBJ1-2; clone size: few; D gene: -; CDR3 length: 15; V gene: TRBV20-1; CDR3 DNA: TGCAGTGCTAGAGATCTATGGGGGGGCCCCCATGGCTACACCTTC; CDR3 protein: CSARDLWGGPHGYTF
J gene: TRBJ2-1; clone size: -; D gene: -; CDR3 length: 17; V gene: TRBV7-8; CDR3 DNA: TGTGCCAGCAGCTGGGGGGAAGGGGCTCAATCCTACAATGAGCAGTTCTTC; CDR3 protein: CASSWGEGAQSYNEQFF
J gene: TRBJ1-1; clone size: few; D gene: -; CDR3 length: 14; V gene: TRBV6-2/TRBV6-3; CDR3 DNA: TGTGCCAGCAGTTACTCGAGGGCGGGCACTGAAGCTTTCTTT; CDR3 protein: CASSYSRAGTEAFF
J gene: TRBJ2-3; clone size: few; D gene: -; CDR3 length: 14; V gene: TRBV20-1; CDR3 DNA: TGCAGTGCTGTCGGCAGGGGTAGCGCAGATACGCAGTATTTT; CDR3 protein: CSAVGRGSADTQYF
J gene: TRBJ2-2; clone size: many; D gene: TRBD1; CDR3 length: 16; V gene: TRBV5-1; CDR3 DNA: TGCGCCAGCAGCTCCTCCCCAGGGGGGAACACCGGGGAGCTGTTTTTT; CDR3 protein: CASSSSPGGNTGELFF
J gene: TRBJ1-1; clone size: -; D gene: -; CDR3 length: 12; V gene: TRBV29-1; CDR3 DNA: TGCAGCGTCCTCAGGATCTCGACTGAAGCTTTCTTT; CDR3 protein: CSVLRISTEAFF
J gene: TRBJ1-5; clone size: -; D gene: -; CDR3 length: 14; V gene: TRBV7-2; CDR3 DNA: TGTGCCAGCAGCCCCCAGGAATTCAATCAGCCCCAGCATTTT; CDR3 protein: CASSPQEFNQPQHF
J gene: TRBJ2-1; clone size: many; D gene: -; CDR3 length: 12; V gene: TRBV5-4; CDR3 DNA: TGTGCCAGCAGCTTGGGCCAGAGCGAGCAGTTCTTC; CDR3 protein: CASSLGQSEQFF
J gene: TRBJ2-2; clone size: few; D gene: -; CDR3 length: 15; V gene: TRBV30; CDR3 DNA: TGTGCCTGGAGTCCGTCGTCCTGGGGAACCGGGGAGCTGTTTTTT; CDR3 protein: CAWSPSSWGTGELFF
J gene: TRBJ2-7; clone size: few; D gene: TRBD1; CDR3 length: 15; V gene: TRBV5-1; CDR3 DNA: TGCGCCAGCAGCCCAACCGGGACAGAGTTCTACGAGCAGTACTTC; CDR3 protein: CASSPTGTEFYEQYF